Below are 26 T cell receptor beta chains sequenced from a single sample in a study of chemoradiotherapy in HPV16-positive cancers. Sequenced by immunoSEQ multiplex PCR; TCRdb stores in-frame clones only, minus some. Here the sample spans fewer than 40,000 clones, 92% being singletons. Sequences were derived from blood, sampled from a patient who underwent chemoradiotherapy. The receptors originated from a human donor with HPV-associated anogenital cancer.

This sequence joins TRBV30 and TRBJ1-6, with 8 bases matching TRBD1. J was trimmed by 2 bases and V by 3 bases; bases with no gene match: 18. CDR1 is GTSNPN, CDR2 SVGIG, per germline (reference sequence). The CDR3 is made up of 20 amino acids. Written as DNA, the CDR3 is TGTGCCTGGAGGCGTCTCACCTCCGGGACAGGAGACACCTATAATTCACCCCTCCACTTT. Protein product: CAWRRLTSGTGDTYNSPLHF.

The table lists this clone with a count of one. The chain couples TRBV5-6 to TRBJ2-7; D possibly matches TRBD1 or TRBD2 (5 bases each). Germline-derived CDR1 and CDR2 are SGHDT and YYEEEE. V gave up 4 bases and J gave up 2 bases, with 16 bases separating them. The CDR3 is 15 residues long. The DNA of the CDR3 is TGTGCCAGCAGCAAACAAGGGACGGCAGCCTACGAGCAGTACTTC. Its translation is CASSKQGTAAYEQYF. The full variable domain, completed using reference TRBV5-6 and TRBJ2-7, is DAGVTQSPTHLIKTRGQQVTLRCSPKSGHDTVSWYQQALGQGPQFIFQYYEEEERQRGNFPDRFSGHQFPNYSSELNVNALLLGDSALYLCASSKQGTAAYEQYFGPGTRLTVT.

The CDR3 DNA is TGTGCCAGCGGACTAGCGGGCACAGATACGCAGTATTTT. Translated: CASGLAGTDTQYF. The chain combines TRBV7-9 with TRBJ2-3; 10 nucleotides agree with TRBD2. CDR1 SEHNR and CDR2 FQNEAQ come from the germline V gene (reference sequence). CDR3 length equals 13 residues. Trimming removed 8 bases from V and 1 base from J; junction bases left unmatched: 0.

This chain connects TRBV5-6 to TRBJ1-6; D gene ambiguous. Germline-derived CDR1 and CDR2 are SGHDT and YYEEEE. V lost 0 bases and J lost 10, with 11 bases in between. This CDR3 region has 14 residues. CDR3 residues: CASSLAISQSPLHF. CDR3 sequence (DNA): TGTGCCAGCAGCTTGGCCATTTCACAGTCACCCCTCCACTTT. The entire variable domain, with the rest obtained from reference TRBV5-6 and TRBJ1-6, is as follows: DAGVTQSPTHLIKTRGQQVTLRCSPKSGHDTVSWYQQALGQGPQFIFQYYEEEERQRGNFPDRFSGHQFPNYSSELNVNALLLGDSALYLCASSLAISQSPLHFGNGTRLTVT.

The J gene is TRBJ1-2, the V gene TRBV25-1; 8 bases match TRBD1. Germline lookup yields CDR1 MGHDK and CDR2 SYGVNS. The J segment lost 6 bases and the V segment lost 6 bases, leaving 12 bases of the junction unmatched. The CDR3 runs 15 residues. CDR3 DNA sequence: TGTGCCAGCAGGGAGACTAAATCAGGGGGCGATGGCTACACCTTC. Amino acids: CASRETKSGGDGYTF.

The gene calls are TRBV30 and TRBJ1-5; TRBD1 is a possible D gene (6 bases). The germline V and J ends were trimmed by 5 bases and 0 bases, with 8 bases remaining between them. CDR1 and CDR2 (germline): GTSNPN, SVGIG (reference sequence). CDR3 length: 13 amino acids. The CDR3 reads CAWGQTSNQPQHF. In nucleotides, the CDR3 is TGTGCCTGGGGACAGACTAGCAATCAGCCCCAGCATTTT.

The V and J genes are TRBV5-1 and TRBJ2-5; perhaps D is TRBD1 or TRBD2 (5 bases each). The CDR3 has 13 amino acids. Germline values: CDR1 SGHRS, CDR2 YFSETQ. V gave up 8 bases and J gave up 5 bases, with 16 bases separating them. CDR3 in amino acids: CASALRGGETQYF. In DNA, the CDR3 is TGCGCCAGTGCCCTTAGGGGCGGGGAGACCCAGTACTTC. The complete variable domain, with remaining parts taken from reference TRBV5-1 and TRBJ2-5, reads KAGVTQTPRYLIKTRGQQVTLSCSPISGHRSVSWYQQTPGQGLQFLFEYFSETQRNKGNFPGRFSGRQFSNSRSEMNVSTLELGDSALYLCASALRGGETQYFGPGTRLLVL.

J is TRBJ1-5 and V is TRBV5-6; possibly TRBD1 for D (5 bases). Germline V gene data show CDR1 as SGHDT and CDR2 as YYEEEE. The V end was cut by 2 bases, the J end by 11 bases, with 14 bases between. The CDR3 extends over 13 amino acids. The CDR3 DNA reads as TGTGCCAGCAGCTTTGGGACTGGAACGTCCCAGCATTTT. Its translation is CASSFGTGTSQHF. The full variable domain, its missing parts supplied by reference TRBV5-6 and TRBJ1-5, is DAGVTQSPTHLIKTRGQQVTLRCSPKSGHDTVSWYQQALGQGPQFIFQYYEEEERQRGNFPDRFSGHQFPNYSSELNVNALLLGDSALYLCASSFGTGTSQHFGDGTRLSIL.

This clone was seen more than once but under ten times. The CDR3 loop reads CASRQRDSHYGYTF. The CDR3 bases are TGTGCCAGCAGACAGCGGGACAGCCACTATGGCTACACCTTC. The rearrangement uses TRBV6-5 and TRBJ1-2, with 7 bases that match TRBD1. Trimming cost V 6 bases and J 3 bases; bases outside gene matches: 7. This CDR3 has 14 residues. Germline lookup yields CDR1 MNHEY and CDR2 SVGAGI.

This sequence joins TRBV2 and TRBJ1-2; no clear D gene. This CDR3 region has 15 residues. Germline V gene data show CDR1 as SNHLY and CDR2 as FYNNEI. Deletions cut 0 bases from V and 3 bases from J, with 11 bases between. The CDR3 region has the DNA TGTGCCAGCAGTGAAGCGAGGGCCGTCTACTATGGCTACACCTTC. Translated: CASSEARAVYYGYTF. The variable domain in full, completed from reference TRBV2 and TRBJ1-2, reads EPEVTQTPSHQVTQMGQEVILRCVPISNHLYFYWYRQILGQKVEFLVSFYNNEISEKSEIFDDQFSVERPDGSNFTLKIRSTKLEDSAMYFCASSEARAVYYGYTFGSGTRLTVV.

The CDR3 nucleotides read TGTGCCAGCATGACAGGGGTAGAGACCCAGTACTTC. Its translation is CASMTGVETQYF. The genes are TRBV6-1 and TRBJ2-5, with TRBD1 identical over 8 bases. CDR1 and CDR2 (germline): MNHNS, SASEGT. This CDR3 has 12 residues. V trimming: 7 bases; J trimming: 4 bases; junction bases outside the gene matches: 2.

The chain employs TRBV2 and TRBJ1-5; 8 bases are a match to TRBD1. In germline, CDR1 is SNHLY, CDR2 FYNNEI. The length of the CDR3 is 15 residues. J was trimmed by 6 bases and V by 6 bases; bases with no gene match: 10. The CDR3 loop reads CASREYRGESQPQHF. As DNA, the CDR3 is TGTGCCAGCAGAGAGTACAGGGGGGAAAGTCAGCCCCAGCATTTT.

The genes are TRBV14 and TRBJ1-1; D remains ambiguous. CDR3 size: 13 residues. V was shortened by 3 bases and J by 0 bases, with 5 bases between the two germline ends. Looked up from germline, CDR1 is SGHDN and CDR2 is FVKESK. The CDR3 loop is CASSQGMNTEAFF. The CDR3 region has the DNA TGTGCCAGCAGCCAGGGGATGAACACTGAAGCTTTCTTT.

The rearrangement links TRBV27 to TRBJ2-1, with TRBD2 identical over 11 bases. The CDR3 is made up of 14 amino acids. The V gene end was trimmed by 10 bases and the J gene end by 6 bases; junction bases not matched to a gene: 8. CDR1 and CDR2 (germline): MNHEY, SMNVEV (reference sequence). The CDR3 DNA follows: TGTGCCACCATAGCGGGGGGGCCGGGCAATGAGCAGTTCTTC. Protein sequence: CATIAGGPGNEQFF.

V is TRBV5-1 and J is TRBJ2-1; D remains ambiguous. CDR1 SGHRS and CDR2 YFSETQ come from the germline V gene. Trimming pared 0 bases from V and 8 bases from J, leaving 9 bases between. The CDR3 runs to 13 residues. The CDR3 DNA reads TGCGCCAGCAGCTTGGCGATTAGCTATGAGCAGTTCTTC. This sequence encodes CASSLAISYEQFF.

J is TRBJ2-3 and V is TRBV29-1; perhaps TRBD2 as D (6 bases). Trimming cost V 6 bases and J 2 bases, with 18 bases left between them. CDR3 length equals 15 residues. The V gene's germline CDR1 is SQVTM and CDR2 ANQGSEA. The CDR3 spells CSVNLAATATDTQYF. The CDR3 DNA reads TGCAGCGTAAACTTAGCGGCGACAGCCACAGATACGCAGTATTTT.

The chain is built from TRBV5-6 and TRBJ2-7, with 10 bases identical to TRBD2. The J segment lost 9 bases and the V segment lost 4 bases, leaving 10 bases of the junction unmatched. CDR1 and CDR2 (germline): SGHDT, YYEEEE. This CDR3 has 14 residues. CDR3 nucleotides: TGTGCCAGCAGCCCAGGACTAGCGGCATCGATGCAGTACTTC. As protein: CASSPGLAASMQYF.

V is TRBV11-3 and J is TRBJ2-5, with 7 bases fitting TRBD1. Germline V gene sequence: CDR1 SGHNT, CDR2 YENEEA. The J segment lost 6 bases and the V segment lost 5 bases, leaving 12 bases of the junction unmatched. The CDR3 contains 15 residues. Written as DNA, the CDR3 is TGTGCCAGCAGCCGTAGTACAGGGGTCGGAAAGACCCAGTACTTC. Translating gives CASSRSTGVGKTQYF.

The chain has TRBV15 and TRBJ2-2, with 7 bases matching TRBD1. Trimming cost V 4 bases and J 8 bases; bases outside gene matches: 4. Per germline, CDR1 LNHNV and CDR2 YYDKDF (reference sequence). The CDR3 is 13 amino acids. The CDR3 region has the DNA TGTGCCACCAGCATAGGGGGCAGTGGGGAGCTGTTTTTT. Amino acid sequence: CATSIGGSGELFF.

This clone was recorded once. CDR3 protein: CAWRPGQSSYEQYF. The CDR3 nucleotides read TGTGCCTGGAGGCCGGGACAGAGCTCCTACGAGCAGTACTTC. This chain connects TRBV30 to TRBJ2-7, with 7 bases identical to TRBD1. V dropped 3 bases and J dropped 0; count of bases not matched to a gene: 5. The CDR3 contains 14 residues. The germline CDR1 and CDR2 sequences are GTSNPN and SVGIG (reference sequence).

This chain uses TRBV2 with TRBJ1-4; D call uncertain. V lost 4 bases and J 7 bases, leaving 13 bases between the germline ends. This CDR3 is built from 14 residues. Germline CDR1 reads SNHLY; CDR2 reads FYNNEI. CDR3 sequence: CASSGAVTREKLFF. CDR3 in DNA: TGTGCCAGCAGTGGGGCAGTCACCCGTGAAAAACTGTTTTTT.

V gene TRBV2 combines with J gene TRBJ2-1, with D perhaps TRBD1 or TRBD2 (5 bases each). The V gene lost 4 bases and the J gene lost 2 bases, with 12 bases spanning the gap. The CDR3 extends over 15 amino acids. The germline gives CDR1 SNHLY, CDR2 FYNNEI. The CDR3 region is CASSASGRTYNEQFF. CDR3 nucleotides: TGTGCCAGCAGTGCCTCGGGACGGACCTACAATGAGCAGTTCTTC.

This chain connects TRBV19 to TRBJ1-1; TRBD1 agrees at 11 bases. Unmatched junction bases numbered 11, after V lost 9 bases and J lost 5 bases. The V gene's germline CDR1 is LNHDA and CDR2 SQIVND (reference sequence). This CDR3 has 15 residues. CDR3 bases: TGTGCCAGCCGGGACGGACAGGGGGCCGGGACTGAAGCTTTCTTT. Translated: CASRDGQGAGTEAFF. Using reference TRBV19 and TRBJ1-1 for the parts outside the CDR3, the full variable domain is DGGITQSPKYLFRKEGQNVTLSCEQNLNHDAMYWYRQDPGQGLRLIYYSQIVNDFQKGDIAEGYSVSREKKESFPLTVTSAQKNPTAFYLCASRDGQGAGTEAFFGQGTRLTVV.

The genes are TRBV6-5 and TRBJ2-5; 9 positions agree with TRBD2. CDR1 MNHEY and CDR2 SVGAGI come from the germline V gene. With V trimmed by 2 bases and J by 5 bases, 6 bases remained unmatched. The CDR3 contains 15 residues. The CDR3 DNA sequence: TGTGCCAGCAGTTACAGGGCGGGGGGGGTCGAGACCCAGTACTTC. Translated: CASSYRAGGVETQYF.

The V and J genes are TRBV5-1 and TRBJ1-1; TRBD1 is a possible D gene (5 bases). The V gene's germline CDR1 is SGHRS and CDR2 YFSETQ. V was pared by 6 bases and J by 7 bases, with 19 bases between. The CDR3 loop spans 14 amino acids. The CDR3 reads CASTPTPTEIEAFF. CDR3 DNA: TGCGCCAGCACCCCAACCCCGACAGAGATTGAAGCTTTCTTT. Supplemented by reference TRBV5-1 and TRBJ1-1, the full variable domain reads KAGVTQTPRYLIKTRGQQVTLSCSPISGHRSVSWYQQTPGQGLQFLFEYFSETQRNKGNFPGRFSGRQFSNSRSEMNVSTLELGDSALYLCASTPTPTEIEAFFGQGTRLTVV.

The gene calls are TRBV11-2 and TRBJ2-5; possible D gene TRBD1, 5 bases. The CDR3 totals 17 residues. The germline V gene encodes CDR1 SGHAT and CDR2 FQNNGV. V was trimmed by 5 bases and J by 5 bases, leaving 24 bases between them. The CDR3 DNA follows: TGTGCCAGCAGCAAAGAGAGACAGTTCCCAACCCGGGAGACCCAGTACTTC. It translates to CASSKERQFPTRETQYF.